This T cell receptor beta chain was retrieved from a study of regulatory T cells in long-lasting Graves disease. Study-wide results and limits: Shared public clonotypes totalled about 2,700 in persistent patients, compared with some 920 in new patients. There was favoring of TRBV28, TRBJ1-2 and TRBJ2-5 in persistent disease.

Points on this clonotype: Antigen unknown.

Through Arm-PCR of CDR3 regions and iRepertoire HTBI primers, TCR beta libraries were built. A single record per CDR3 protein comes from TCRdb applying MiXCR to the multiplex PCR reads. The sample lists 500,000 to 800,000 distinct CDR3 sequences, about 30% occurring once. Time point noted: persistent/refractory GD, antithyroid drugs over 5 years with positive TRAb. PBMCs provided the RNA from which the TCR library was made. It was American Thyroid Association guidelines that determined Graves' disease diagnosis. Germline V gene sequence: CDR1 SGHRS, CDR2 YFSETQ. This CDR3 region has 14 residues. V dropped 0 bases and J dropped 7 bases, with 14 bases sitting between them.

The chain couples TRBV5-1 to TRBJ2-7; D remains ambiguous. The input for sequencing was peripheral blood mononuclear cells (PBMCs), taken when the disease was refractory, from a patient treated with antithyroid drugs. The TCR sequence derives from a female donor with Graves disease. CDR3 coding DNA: TGCGCCAGCAGCTTGGGTGGAGACCTGGGGGAGCAGTACTTC. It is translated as CASSLGGDLGEQYF. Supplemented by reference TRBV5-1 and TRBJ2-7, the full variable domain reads KAGVTQTPRYLIKTRGQQVTLSCSPISGHRSVSWYQQTPGQGLQFLFEYFSETQRNKGNFPGRFSGRQFSNSRSEMNVSTLELGDSALYLCASSLGGDLGEQYFGPGTRLTVT.